This T cell receptor beta chain was sequenced for a study of cytomegalovirus exposure and HLA in healthy donors. Study background: The Caucasian-associated ancestry cluster contained about four fifths of the approximately 390 genotyped donors. Study conclusions and caveats: Many donors carried some public TCRs, although rarity characterized most TCR sequences. A later analysis reportedly identified an Asian-associated ancestry cluster as carrying fewer N-insertions than the roughly 600-donor mean. An analysis done earlier found most TCR beta V segments productive about 87% or about 30% of the time.

V was clipped by 2 bases and J by 4 bases, with 11 bases between them. The CDR3 consists of 14 residues. The V gene's germline CDR1 is KGHSY and CDR2 FQNENV. A remark on this clone: Antigen specificity is unknown.

The primer mix had 60 Vbeta and 13 Jbeta primers. The method was immunoSEQ multiplex PCR; TCRdb's version includes in-frame clones alone and lacks a portion of them. The sample consists of approximately 150,000 clones, about three quarters of them appearing once. V usage is TRBV16 and J usage is TRBJ1-2; D is uncertain. This TCR derives from a woman in her forties in good health and CMV-seropositive. The sample comprised PBMCs. CDR3 DNA: TGTGCCAGCAGCCAAGATGGAAGAGGCTATGGCTACACCTTC. Its translation: CASSQDGRGYGYTF.